A selection of T cell receptor beta chains follows, all from one sample in a study of blood T cell repertoires in COVID-19. Generated by immunoSEQ multiplex PCR, the TCRdb table keeps only in-frame clones and is missing some. The sample has about 180,000 clones; 80% are singletons. The sequenced sample was PBMCs or T cells enriched from blood (not recorded which). The source of these receptors is a man in his 60s who had been exposed to COVID-19. CDR3s leave out the opening cysteine and the closing phenylalanine or tryptophan.

j_gene,v_gene,CDR3aa
TRBJ1-1,TRBV11-3,ASSLDGQDTEAF
TRBJ2-7,TRBV10-3,AISESDRVYEQY
TRBJ2-2,TRBV6-4,ASSESSDTGELF
TRBJ2-1,TRBV10-3,AIQGAGDNEQF
TRBJ2-5,TRBV19,ASSIAEGQPEETQY
TRBJ1-5,TRBV19,ASSIGTGGYH
TRBJ2-5,TRBV7-2,ASSPTGGVETQY
TRBJ1-5,TRBV24-1,ATSDTRFGNQPQH
TRBJ2-1,TRBV29-1,SVDRTGYEQF
TRBJ2-2,TRBV27,ASSFWDRVNTGELF
TRBJ2-5,TRBV28,ASSKGQGYQETQY
TRBJ1-2,TRBV13,ASSQRHLLEYGYT
TRBJ2-5,TRBV11-2,ASSQILAGGETQY
TRBJ2-1,TRBV9,ASSPRTSGKGSYNEQF
TRBJ1-5,TRBV19,ASSSINQPQH
TRBJ2-1,TRBV7-9,ASSRPGSSYNEQF
TRBJ2-3,TRBV7-8,ASSFAVSPGDTQY
TRBJ2-7,TRBV7-2,ASSQGLAGGGEQY
TRBJ2-7,TRBV6-5,ASSYGTSGGEQY
TRBJ1-3,TRBV10-1,ASSLGGDGNTIY
TRBJ1-3,TRBV5-1,ASSLAGFSGNTIY
TRBJ1-1,TRBV7-2,ASSLVPPGGNADAEAF
TRBJ1-6,TRBV7-3,ASSLGGINSPLH
TRBJ2-4,TRBV19,ASKGTGEKNIQY
TRBJ2-1,TRBV7-3,ASSRTSGSWYNEQF
TRBJ2-3,TRBV7-9,ASQEVDTQY
TRBJ2-1,TRBV27,ASSLRGLQSYNEQF
TRBJ2-3,TRBV24-1,AIAITDRGVDTQY
TRBJ2-3,TRBV9,ASSVGPPGLAGGPTDTQY
TRBJ1-4,TRBV7-8,ASSSNRRGLKTNEKLF
TRBJ2-6,TRBV7-9,ASSPGGSGANVLT
TRBJ2-2,TRBV29-1,SVGSDRVTGELF